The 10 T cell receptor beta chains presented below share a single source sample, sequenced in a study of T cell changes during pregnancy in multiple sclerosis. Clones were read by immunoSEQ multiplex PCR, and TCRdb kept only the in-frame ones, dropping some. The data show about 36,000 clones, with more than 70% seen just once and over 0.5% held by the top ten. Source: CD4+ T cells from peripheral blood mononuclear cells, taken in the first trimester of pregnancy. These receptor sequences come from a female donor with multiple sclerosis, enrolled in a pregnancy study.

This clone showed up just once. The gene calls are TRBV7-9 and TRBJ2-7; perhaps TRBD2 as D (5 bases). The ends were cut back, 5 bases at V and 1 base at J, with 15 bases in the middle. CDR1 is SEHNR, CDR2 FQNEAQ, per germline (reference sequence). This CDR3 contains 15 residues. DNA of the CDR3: TGTGCCAGCAGCGCACCTACCGGGGTTTCCTACGAGCAGTACTTC. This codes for CASSAPTGVSYEQYF.

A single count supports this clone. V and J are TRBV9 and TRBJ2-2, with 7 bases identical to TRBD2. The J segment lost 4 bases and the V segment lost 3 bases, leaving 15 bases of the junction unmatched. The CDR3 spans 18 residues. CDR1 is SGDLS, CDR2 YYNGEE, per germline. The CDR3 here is CASSATDGGRAGTGELFF. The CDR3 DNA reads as TGTGCCAGCAGCGCCACCGACGGTGGGAGGGCGGGCACCGGGGAGCTGTTTTTT. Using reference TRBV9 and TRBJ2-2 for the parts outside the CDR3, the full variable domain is DSGVTQTPKHLITATGQRVTLRCSPRSGDLSVYWYQQSLDQGLQFLIQYYNGEERAKGNILERFSAQQFPDLHSELNLSSLELGDSALYFCASSATDGGRAGTGELFFGEGSRLTVL.

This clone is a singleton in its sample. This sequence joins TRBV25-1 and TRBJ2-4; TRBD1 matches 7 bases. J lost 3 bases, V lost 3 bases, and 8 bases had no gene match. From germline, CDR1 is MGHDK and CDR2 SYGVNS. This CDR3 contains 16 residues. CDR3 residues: CASSEGQYSVKNIQYF. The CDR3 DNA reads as TGTGCCAGCAGTGAGGGACAGTATTCTGTCAAAAACATTCAGTACTTC.

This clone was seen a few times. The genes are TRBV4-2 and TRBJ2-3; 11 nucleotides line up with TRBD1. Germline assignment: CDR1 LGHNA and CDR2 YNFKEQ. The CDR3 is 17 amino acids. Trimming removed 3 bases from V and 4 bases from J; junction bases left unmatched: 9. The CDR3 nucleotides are TGTGCCAGCAGCCACTCCCCCCCGGGACAGGGGGCAGATACGCAGTATTTT. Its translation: CASSHSPPGQGADTQYF.

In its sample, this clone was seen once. The CDR3 nucleotides are TGTGCCAGCAGCTTAGTCGGAGCTAGCGGGAGCCGGTTCTACAATGAGCAGTTCTTC. Translated, it gives CASSLVGASGSRFYNEQFF. The chain carries TRBV7-2 and TRBJ2-1; 10 bases are shared with TRBD2. V was pared by 1 base and J by 3 bases, with 12 bases of the junction left unmatched. Germline CDR1 is SGHTA and CDR2 is FQGNSA. CDR3 length: 19 residues.

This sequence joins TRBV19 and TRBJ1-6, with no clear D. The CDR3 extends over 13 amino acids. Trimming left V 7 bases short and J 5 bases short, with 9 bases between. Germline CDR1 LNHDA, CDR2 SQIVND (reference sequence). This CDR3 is CASTKRDNSPLHF. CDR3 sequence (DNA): TGTGCCAGTACGAAAAGAGATAATTCACCCCTCCACTTT.

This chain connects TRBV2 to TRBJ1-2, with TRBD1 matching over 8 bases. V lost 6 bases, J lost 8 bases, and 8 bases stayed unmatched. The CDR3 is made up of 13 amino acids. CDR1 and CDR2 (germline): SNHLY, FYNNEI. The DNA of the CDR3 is TGTGCCAGCAGCCGACAGGGGTCGAGGGGCTACACCTTC. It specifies CASSRQGSRGYTF.

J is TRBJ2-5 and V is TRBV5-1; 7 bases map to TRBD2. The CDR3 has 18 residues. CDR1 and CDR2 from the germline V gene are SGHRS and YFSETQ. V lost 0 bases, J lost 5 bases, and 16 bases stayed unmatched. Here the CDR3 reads CASSLDLGAAGYMETQYF. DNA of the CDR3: TGCGCCAGCAGCTTGGACCTCGGGGCAGCGGGGTATATGGAGACCCAGTACTTC.

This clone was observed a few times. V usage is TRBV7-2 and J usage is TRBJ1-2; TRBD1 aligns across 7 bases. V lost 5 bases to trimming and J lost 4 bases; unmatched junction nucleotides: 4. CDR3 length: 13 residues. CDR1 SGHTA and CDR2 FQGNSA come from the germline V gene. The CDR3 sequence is CASSLRDSYGYTF. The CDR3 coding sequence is TGTGCCAGCAGCCTCCGGGACAGCTATGGCTACACCTTC.

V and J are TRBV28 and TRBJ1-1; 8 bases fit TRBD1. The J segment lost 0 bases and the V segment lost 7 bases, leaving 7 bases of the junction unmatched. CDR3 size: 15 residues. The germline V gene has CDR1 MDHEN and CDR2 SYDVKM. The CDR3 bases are TGTGCCAGCAATTTGGGGGACAGGATGAACACTGAAGCTTTCTTT. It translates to CASNLGDRMNTEAFF.